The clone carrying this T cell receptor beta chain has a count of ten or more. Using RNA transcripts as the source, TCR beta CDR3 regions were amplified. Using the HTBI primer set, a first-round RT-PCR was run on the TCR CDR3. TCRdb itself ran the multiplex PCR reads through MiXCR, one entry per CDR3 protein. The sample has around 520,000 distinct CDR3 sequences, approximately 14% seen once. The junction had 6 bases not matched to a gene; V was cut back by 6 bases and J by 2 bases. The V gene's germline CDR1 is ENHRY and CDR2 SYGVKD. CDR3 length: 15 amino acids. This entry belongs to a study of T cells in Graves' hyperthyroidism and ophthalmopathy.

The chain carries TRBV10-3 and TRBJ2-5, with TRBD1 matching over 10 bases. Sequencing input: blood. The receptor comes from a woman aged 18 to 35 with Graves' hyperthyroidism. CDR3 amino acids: CAIRRTGGPQETQYF. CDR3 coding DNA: TGTGCCATCAGAAGGACAGGGGGTCCGCAAGAGACCCAGTACTTC.